A single sample is the source of the 11 T cell receptor beta chains below, sequenced in a study of Graves' ophthalmopathy and Graves' hyperthyroidism. RNA served as the template for amplifying TCR beta CDR3 regions. After a first-round RT-PCR with HTBI primers, a second-round multiplex PCR was run. In TCRdb, the multiplex PCR reads were re-called with MiXCR into one record per CDR3 protein. The sample includes hundreds of thousands of distinct CDR3 sequences, around 42% seen only once; the top ten take around half. The material sequenced was peripheral blood. These receptors originate from an adult man with Graves' ophthalmopathy.

The V and J genes are TRBV10-3 and TRBJ1-1; unclear D gene. V was pared by 10 bases and J by 0 bases, with 18 bases between. The CDR3 has 15 residues. Germline V gives CDR1 ENHRY, CDR2 SYGVKD. The CDR3 DNA sequence: TGTGCCAGCAGCTCCGTCGCGTCCCTGAACACTGAAGCTTTCTTT. It specifies CASSSVASLNTEAFF.

The chain carries TRBV19 and TRBJ2-7, with 10 nucleotides matching TRBD1. J gave up 6 bases and V 6 bases, and 5 bases lay outside the gene matches. The CDR3 has 13 amino acids. The V gene's germline CDR1 is LNHDA and CDR2 SQIVND (reference sequence). CDR3 region: CASRYGTGVEQYF. The CDR3 DNA is TGTGCCAGTAGGTACGGGACAGGGGTCGAGCAGTACTTC. The variable domain in full, with the rest retrieved from reference TRBV19 and TRBJ2-7, is DGGITQSPKYLFRKEGQNVTLSCEQNLNHDAMYWYRQDPGQGLRLIYYSQIVNDFQKGDIAEGYSVSREKKESFPLTVTSAQKNPTAFYLCASRYGTGVEQYFGPGTRLTVT.

The sample holds a few counts of this clonotype. This chain uses TRBV19 with TRBJ2-7, with 8 bases aligning to TRBD2. Germline CDR1 is LNHDA and CDR2 is SQIVND (reference sequence). The length of the CDR3 is 15 residues. The V segment lost 3 bases and the J segment 2 bases; nucleotides outside the gene matches: 6. This CDR3 is CASSIEAGVTYEQYF. As DNA, the CDR3 is TGTGCCAGTAGTATCGAAGCGGGAGTAACCTACGAGCAGTACTTC.

This rearrangement joins TRBV5-4 to TRBJ2-2; 7 nucleotides match TRBD1. The CDR3 runs to 17 residues. Germline V gives CDR1 SGHNT, CDR2 YYREEE (reference sequence). The junction had 14 bases not matched to a gene; V was cut back by 4 bases and J by 5 bases. The CDR3 reads CASSPSPGGTGTGELFF. The DNA of the CDR3 is TGTGCCAGCAGCCCAAGCCCAGGGGGTACAGGGACCGGGGAGCTGTTTTTT.

Points on this clonotype: This may arise from a read error, as a much more abundant clone is one base away. The chain employs TRBV24-1 and TRBJ2-7; D remains ambiguous. Germline V gives CDR1 KGHDR, CDR2 SFDVKD. The CDR3 is 13 residues long. The CDR3 protein is CATSEGSSYKQYF. The CDR3 nucleotides read TGTGCCACCAGTGAAGGTAGCAGCTACAAGCAGTACTTC.

As concerns this clonotype: A junction end diverges from the germline sequence, so it may reflect a read error. The chain employs TRBV29-1 and TRBJ1-2; D possibly corresponds to TRBD1 (5 bases). CDR3 length: 13 residues. Germline V lookup: CDR1 SQVTM, CDR2 ANQGSEA. In DNA form, the CDR3 reads TGCAGCGTCCCGAGCGGGGGGAACTATGACTACACCTTC. Its protein product is CSVPSGGNYDYTF.

The chain uses TRBV9 and TRBJ2-5; D is possibly TRBD2 (5 bases). This CDR3 has 16 amino acids. V was pared by 0 bases and J by 5 bases, with 17 bases between. Looked up from germline, CDR1 is SGDLS and CDR2 is YYNGEE. CDR3 in amino acids: CASSVGRGAPRETQYF. CDR3 DNA sequence: TGTGCCAGCAGCGTAGGTCGGGGTGCGCCTCGGGAGACCCAGTACTTC.

The chain carries TRBV7-3 and TRBJ2-2; the D is unclear. Germline loops: CDR1 SGHTA, CDR2 FQGTGA. The CDR3 loop spans 14 amino acids. The V gene lost 1 base and the J gene lost 4 bases, with 7 bases spanning the gap. The CDR3 spells CASSLMAVTGELFF. The DNA of the CDR3 is TGTGCCAGCAGCTTAATGGCGGTCACCGGGGAGCTGTTTTTT.

This clonotype occurred a few times. The chain recombines TRBV20-1 with TRBJ2-5; no clear D gene. Germline-derived CDR1 and CDR2 are DFQATT and SNEGSKA (reference sequence). This CDR3 is 15 amino acids long. V was trimmed by 0 bases and J by 0 bases, leaving 11 bases between them. CDR3 sequence reads: CSARDWGSYQETQYF. CDR3 bases: TGCAGTGCTAGAGATTGGGGATCCTACCAAGAGACCCAGTACTTC.

The J gene is TRBJ2-5, the V gene TRBV12-3 or TRBV12-4, with D uncertain. V was clipped by 5 bases and J by 7 bases, with 17 bases between them. The CDR3 runs 14 residues. DNA of the CDR3: TGTGCCAGCAGTGAAATCGGCCAGTGGGTGACCCAGTACTTC. Its translation is CASSEIGQWVTQYF.

About this clonotype itself: At one boundary the junction diverges from the germline segment, which might be a read error. The rearrangement uses TRBV10-2 and TRBJ1-5, with D possibly being TRBD1 (6 bases). The CDR3 runs 13 residues. The germline V gene encodes CDR1 WSHSY and CDR2 SAAADI. The CDR3 is CASSETVGGADWF. CDR3 in DNA: TGTGCCAGCAGTGAAACCGTCGGGGGGGCAGACTGGTTT.